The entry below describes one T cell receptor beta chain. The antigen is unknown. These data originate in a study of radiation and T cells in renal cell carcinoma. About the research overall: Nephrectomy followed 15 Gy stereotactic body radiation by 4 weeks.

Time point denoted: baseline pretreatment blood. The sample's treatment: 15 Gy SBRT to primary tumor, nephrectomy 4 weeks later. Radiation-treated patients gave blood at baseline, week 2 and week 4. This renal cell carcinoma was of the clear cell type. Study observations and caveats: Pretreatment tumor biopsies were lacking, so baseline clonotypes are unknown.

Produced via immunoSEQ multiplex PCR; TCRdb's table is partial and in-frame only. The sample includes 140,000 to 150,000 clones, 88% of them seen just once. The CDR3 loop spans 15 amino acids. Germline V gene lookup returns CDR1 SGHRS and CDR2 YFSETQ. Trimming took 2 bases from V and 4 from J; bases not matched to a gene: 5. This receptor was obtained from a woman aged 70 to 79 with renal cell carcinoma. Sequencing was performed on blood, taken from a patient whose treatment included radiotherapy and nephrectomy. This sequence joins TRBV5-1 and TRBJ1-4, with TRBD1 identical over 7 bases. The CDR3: CASSFGTAINEKLFF. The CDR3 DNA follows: TGCGCCAGCAGCTTTGGGACAGCCATTAATGAAAAACTGTTTTTT.